The 2 T cell receptor beta chains in this list originate from one sample, sequenced in a study of regulatory T cells in long-lasting Graves disease. Building the TCR beta libraries relied on iRepertoire HTBI primers, and CDR3 regions underwent Arm-PCR. TCRdb re-called the multiplex PCR reads with MiXCR, one entry per CDR3 protein. The sample lists 350,000 to 500,000 distinct CDR3 sequences; about 17% were seen once. Sample time point: newly diagnosed GD, antithyroid drugs for less than 3 months. Following extraction of RNA from PBMCs, that RNA was used to make the TCR library. This sample was also put to use in a study of T cells in Graves' hyperthyroidism and ophthalmopathy.

This specimen was peripheral blood mononuclear cells (PBMCs), taken at new diagnosis, from a patient treated with antithyroid drugs. The receptors shown here come from a woman aged 25 to 39 with Graves disease.

This chain links TRBV9 with TRBJ2-5; D unresolved. Per the germline V gene, CDR1 is SGDLS and CDR2 is YYNGEE. The CDR3 consists of 15 residues. Trimming cost V 0 bases and J 0 bases, with 9 bases left between them. The CDR3 DNA follows: TGTGCCAGCAGCGTAGCCCCTAGGTACCAAGAGACCCAGTACTTC. It is translated as CASSVAPRYQETQYF.

This clonotype was counted many times. The chain uses TRBV15 and TRBJ2-2, with D unclear. In germline, CDR1 is LNHNV, CDR2 YYDKDF (reference sequence). The CDR3 loop spans 12 amino acids. V lost 1 base to trimming and J lost 7 bases, with 4 bases between them. The CDR3 protein is CATSRADGELFF. The CDR3, as DNA: TGTGCCACCAGCAGAGCTGACGGGGAGCTGTTTTTT.